These 8 T cell receptor beta chains were sequenced from one sample in a study of radiotherapy plus CTLA-4 blockade in lung cancer. Measured with immunoSEQ multiplex PCR; TCRdb has only the in-frame clones, and not every one. Among fewer than 150,000 clones, just under 80% were seen once, and the ten largest hold approximately 4.7%. Sample: peripheral blood, taken from a patient treated with radiotherapy plus ipilimumab. The receptors come from a human donor with non-small cell lung cancer who had a partial response to radiotherapy plus ipilimumab.

The CDR3 region has the DNA TGCGCCAGCAGCCAAGGAGGACAGAGCTATGGCTACACCTTC. Amino acids: CASSQGGQSYGYTF. The rearrangement joins TRBV4-1 to TRBJ1-2, with a weak D call TRBD1 (6 bases). CDR1 and CDR2 (germline): MGHRA, YSYEKL. V was cut by 1 base and J by 4 bases, with 10 bases left in between. There are 14 residues in the CDR3.

The count of this clone is one. This chain joins TRBV28 and TRBJ1-1; D might be TRBD1 (5 bases). Germline assignment: CDR1 MDHEN and CDR2 SYDVKM. CDR3 size: 13 residues. With 4 bases removed from V and 3 bases from J, the gap between germline ends came to 9 bases. CDR3 nucleotide sequence: TGTGCCAGCAGTTCAGGGTGGGACACTGAAGCTTTCTTT. Protein sequence: CASSSGWDTEAFF. Full variable domain (rest looked up from reference TRBV28 and TRBJ1-1): DVKVTQSSRYLVKRTGEKVFLECVQDMDHENMFWYRQDPGLGLRLIYFSYDVKMKEKGDIPEGYSVSREKKERFSLILESASTNQTSMYLCASSSGWDTEAFFGQGTRLTVV.

The chain is built from TRBV5-6 and TRBJ2-5, with 12 bases fitting TRBD2. The trim removed 4 bases at V and 5 bases at J, leaving 3 bases unmatched. The germline V gene has CDR1 SGHDT and CDR2 YYEEEE. This CDR3 spans 14 amino acids. CDR3 DNA sequence: TGTGCCAGCAGCCCCGGGACTAGCGGGGAGACCCAGTACTTC. This translates into CASSPGTSGETQYF.

This clone was recorded once. CDR3 bases: TGTGCCTGGAGTGGGACAGGGTTGGAGCAGTTCTTC. Translated, it gives CAWSGTGLEQFF. The chain combines TRBV30 with TRBJ2-1, with TRBD1 identical over 8 bases. After removal of 1 base from V and 10 bases from J, the junction contained 3 bases not matched to a gene. This CDR3 contains 12 residues. Looked up from germline, CDR1 is GTSNPN and CDR2 is SVGIG (reference sequence).

The rearrangement uses TRBV7-3 and TRBJ1-1; D gene uncertain. This CDR3 comprises 11 residues. Per germline, CDR1 SGHTA and CDR2 FQGTGA. The germline V and J ends were trimmed by 2 bases and 8 bases, with 6 bases remaining between them. This CDR3 reads CASSLGGEAFF. The CDR3 DNA reads TGTGCCAGCAGCTTAGGCGGAGAAGCTTTCTTT.

J is TRBJ2-7 and V is TRBV15; 7 positions agree with TRBD2. This CDR3 is 17 amino acids long. Germline loops: CDR1 LNHNV, CDR2 YYDKDF (reference sequence). V trimming: 5 bases; J trimming: 3 bases; junction bases outside the gene matches: 16. CDR3 coding DNA: TGTGCCACCAGCCCATCAAACCGGGACTACCATTTCTACGAGCAGTACTTC. Its translation: CATSPSNRDYHFYEQYF.

This clone was found once. This rearrangement joins TRBV6-4 to TRBJ2-3; possible D gene TRBD2, 6 bases. The CDR3 is 15 amino acids. The V and J ends lost 6 bases and 4 bases respectively, with 17 bases between them. Germline V gene sequence: CDR1 MRHNA, CDR2 SNTAGT. CDR3 nucleotides: TGTGCCAGCAGCATGGACTACACCGAGTCAGATACGCAGTATTTT. Its protein product is CASSMDYTESDTQYF.

The chain links TRBV6-5 to TRBJ1-1, with D maybe TRBD1 (5 bases). Germline CDR1 and CDR2: MNHEY and SVGAGI. The CDR3 runs to 15 residues. V was cut by 6 bases and J by 1 base, with 15 bases left in between. The CDR3 DNA is TGTGCCAGCAGACGGCCCGGACAAAGGAACACTGAAGCTTTCTTT. This translates into CASRRPGQRNTEAFF.